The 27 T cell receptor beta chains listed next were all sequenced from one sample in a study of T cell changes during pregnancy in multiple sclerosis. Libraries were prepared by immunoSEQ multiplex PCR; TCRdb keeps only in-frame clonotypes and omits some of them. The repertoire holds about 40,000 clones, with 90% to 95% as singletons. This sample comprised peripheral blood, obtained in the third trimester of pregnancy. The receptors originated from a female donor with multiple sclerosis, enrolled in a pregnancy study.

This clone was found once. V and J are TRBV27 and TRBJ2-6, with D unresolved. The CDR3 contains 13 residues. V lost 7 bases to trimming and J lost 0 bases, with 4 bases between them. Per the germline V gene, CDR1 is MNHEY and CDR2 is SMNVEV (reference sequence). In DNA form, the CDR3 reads TGTGCCAGCACCCTCTCTGGGGCCAACGTCCTGACTTTC. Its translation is CASTLSGANVLTF. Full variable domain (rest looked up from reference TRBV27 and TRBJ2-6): EAQVTQNPRYLITVTGKKLTVTCSQNMNHEYMSWYRQDPGLGLRQIYYSMNVEVTDKGDVPEGYKVSRKEKRNFPLILESPSPNQTSLYFCASTLSGANVLTFGAGSRLTVL.

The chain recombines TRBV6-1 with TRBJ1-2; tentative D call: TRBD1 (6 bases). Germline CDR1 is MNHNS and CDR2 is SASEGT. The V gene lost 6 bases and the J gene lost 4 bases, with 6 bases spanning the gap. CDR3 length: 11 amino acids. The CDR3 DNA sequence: TGTGCCAGCAGGGACAGCTATGGCTACACCTTC. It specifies CASRDSYGYTF.

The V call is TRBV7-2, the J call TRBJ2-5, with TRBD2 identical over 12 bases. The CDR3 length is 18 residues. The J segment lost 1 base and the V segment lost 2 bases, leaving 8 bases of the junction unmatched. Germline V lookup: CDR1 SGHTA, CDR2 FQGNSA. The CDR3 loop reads CASSLWLAGGLPQETQYF. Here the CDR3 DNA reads TGTGCCAGCAGCTTATGGCTAGCGGGGGGGCTTCCCCAAGAGACCCAGTACTTC. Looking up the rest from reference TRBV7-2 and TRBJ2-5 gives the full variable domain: GAGVSQSPSNKVTEKGKDVELRCDPISGHTALYWYRQSLGQGLEFLIYFQGNSAPDKSGLPSDRFSAERTGGSVSTLTIQRTQQEDSAVYLCASSLWLAGGLPQETQYFGPGTRLLVL.

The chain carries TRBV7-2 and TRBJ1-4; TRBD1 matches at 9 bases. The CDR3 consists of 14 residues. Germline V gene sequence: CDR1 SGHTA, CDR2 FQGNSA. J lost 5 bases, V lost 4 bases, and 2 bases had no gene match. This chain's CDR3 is CASSWGQGNEKLFF. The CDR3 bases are TGTGCCAGCAGCTGGGGACAGGGAAATGAAAAACTGTTTTTT. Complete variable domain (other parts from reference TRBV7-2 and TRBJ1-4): GAGVSQSPSNKVTEKGKDVELRCDPISGHTALYWYRQSLGQGLEFLIYFQGNSAPDKSGLPSDRFSAERTGGSVSTLTIQRTQQEDSAVYLCASSWGQGNEKLFFGSGTQLSVL.

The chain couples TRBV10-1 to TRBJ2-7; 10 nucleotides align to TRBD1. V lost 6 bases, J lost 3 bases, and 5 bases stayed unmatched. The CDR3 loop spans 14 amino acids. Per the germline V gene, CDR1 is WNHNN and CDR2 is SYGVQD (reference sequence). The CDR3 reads CASRDWTGGYEQYF. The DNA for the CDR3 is TGCGCCAGCAGAGACTGGACAGGGGGCTACGAGCAGTACTTC.

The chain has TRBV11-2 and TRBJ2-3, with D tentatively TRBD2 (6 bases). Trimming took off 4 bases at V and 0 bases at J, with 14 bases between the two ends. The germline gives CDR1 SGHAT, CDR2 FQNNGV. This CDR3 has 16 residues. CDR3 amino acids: CASSYEAGPSTDTQYF. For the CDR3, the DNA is TGTGCCAGCAGCTACGAAGCGGGCCCTAGCACAGATACGCAGTATTTT.

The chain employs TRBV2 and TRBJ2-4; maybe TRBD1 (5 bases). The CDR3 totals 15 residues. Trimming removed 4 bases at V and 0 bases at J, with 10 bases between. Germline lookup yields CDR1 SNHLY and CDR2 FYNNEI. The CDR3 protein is CASSGIGVAKNIQYF. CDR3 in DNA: TGTGCCAGCAGTGGGATAGGGGTAGCCAAAAACATTCAGTACTTC.

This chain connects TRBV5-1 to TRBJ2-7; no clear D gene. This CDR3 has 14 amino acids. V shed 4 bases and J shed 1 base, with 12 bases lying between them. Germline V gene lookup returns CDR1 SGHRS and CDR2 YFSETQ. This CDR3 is CASSIRLNSYEQYF. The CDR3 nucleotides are TGCGCCAGCAGCATCAGACTCAATTCCTACGAGCAGTACTTC.

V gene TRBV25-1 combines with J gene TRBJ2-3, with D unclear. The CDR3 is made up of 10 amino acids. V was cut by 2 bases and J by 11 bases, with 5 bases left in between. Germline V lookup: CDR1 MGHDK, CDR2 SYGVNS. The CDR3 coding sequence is TGTGCCAGCAGTGAACGAGGGCAGTATTTT. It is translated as CASSERGQYF.

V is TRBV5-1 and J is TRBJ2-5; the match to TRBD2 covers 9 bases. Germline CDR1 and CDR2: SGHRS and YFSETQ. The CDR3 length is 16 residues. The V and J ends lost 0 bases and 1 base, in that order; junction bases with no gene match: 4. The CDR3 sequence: CASSLGGAGGQETQYF. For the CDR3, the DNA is TGCGCCAGCAGCTTGGGAGGAGCGGGGGGCCAAGAGACCCAGTACTTC.

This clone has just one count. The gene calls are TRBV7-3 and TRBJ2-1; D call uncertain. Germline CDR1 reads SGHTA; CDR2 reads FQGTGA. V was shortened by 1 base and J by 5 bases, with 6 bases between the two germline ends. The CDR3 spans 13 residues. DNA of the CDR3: TGTGCCAGCAGCTTAAGTAGAGACAATGAGCAGTTCTTC. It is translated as CASSLSRDNEQFF.

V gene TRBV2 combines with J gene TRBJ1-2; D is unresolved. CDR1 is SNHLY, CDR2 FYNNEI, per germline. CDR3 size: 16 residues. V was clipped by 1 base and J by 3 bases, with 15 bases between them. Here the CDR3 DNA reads TGTGCCAGCAGTGAAGGGCCAGCGAGAACGGACTATGGCTACACCTTC. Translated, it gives CASSEGPARTDYGYTF.

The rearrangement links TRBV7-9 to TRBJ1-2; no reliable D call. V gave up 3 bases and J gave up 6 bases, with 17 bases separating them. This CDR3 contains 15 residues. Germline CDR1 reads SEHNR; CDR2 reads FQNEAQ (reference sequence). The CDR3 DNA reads TGTGCCAGCAGCTTGGACCTCTTATTGGGAGATGGCTACACCTTC. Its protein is CASSLDLLLGDGYTF.

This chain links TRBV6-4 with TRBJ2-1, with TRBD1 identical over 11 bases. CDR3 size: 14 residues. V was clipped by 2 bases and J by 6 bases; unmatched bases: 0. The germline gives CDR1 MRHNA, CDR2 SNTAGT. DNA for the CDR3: TGTGCCAGCAGTGACGGGACAGGGGGCAATGAGCAGTTCTTC. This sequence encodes CASSDGTGGNEQFF.

The chain's CDR3 is CASRGEGVSKAFF. CDR3 nucleotides: TGTGCCAGTAGGGGAGAGGGGGTCTCTAAAGCTTTCTTT. This chain uses TRBV19 with TRBJ1-1; D perhaps matches TRBD1 (6 bases). The germline CDR1 and CDR2 sequences are LNHDA and SQIVND (reference sequence). This CDR3 contains 13 residues. Between the trimmed V and J ends, which lost 6 bases and 9 bases, there was a span of 17 bases.

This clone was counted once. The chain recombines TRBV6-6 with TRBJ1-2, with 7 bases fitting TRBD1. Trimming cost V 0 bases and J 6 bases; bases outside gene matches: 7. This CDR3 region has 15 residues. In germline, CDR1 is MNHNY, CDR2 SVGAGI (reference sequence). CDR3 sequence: CASSYSDREGNGYTF. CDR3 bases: TGTGCCAGCAGTTACTCTGACAGGGAAGGGAATGGCTACACCTTC.

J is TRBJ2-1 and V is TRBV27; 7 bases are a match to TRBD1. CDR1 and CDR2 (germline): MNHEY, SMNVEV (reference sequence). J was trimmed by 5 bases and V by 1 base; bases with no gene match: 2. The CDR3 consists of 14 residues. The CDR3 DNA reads TGTGCCAGCAGTTTATTGCAGGGGGACAATGAGCAGTTCTTC. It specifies CASSLLQGDNEQFF.

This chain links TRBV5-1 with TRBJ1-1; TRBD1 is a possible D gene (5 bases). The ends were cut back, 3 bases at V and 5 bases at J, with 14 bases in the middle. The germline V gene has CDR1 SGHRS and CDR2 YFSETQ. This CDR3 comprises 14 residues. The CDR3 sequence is CASSSGTLWTEAFF. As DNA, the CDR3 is TGCGCCAGCAGCTCCGGGACTTTATGGACTGAAGCTTTCTTT.

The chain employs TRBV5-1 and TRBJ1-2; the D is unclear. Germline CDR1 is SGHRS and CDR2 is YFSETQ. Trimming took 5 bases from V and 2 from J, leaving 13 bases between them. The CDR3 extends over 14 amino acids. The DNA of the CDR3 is TGCGCCAGCAGGGAGGAACTACTCAACTATGGCTACACCTTC. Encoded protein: CASREELLNYGYTF.

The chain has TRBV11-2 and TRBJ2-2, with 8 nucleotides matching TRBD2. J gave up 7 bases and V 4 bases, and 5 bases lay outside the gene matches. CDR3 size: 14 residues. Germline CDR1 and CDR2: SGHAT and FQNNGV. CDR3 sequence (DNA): TGTGCCAGCAGCTCAGCGGGGGTGGTCGGGGAGCTGTTTTTT. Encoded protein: CASSSAGVVGELFF.

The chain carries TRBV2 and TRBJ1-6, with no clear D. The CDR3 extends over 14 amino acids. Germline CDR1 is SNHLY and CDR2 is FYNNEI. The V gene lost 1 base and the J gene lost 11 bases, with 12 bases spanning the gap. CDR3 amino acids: CASSEGPTNTPLHF. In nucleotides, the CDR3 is TGTGCCAGCAGTGAAGGGCCAACGAACACACCCCTCCACTTT.

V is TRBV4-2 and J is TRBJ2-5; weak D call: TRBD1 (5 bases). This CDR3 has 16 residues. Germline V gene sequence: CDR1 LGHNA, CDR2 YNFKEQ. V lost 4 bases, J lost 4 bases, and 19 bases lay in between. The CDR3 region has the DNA TGTGCCAGCAGCCCGAGCGCAGGGCTGGAAGGAGAGACCCAGTACTTC. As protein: CASSPSAGLEGETQYF.

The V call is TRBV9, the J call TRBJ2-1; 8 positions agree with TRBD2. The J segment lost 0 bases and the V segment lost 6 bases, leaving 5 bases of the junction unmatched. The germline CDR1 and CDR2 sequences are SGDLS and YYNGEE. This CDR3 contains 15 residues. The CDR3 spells CASIKRESSYNEQFF. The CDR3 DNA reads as TGTGCCAGCATTAAGCGGGAGAGCTCCTACAATGAGCAGTTCTTC.

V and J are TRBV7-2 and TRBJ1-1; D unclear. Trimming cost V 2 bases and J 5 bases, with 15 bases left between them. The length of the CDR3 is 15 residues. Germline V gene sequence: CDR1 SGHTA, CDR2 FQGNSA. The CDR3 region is CASSLNGIRGTEAFF. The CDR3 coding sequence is TGTGCCAGCAGCTTAAACGGGATACGAGGAACTGAAGCTTTCTTT.

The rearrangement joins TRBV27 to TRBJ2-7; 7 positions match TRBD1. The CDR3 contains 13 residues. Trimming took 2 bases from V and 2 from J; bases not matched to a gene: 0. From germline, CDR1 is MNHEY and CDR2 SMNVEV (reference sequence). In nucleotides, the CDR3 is TGTGCCAGCAGTTTAGGGACAGCCTACGAGCAGTACTTC. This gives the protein CASSLGTAYEQYF.

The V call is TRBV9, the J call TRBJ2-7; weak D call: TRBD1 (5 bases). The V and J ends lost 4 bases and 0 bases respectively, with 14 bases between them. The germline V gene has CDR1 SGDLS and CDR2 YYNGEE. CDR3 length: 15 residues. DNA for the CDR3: TGTGCCAGCAGCCGGGTTGGACACCACTCCTACGAGCAGTACTTC. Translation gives CASSRVGHHSYEQYF.

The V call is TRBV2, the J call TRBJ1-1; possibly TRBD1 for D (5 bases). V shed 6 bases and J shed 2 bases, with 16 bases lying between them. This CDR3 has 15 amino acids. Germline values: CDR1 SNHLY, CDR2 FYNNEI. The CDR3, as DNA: TGTGCCAGCAGGGACTGGGGAGGGACCAACACTGAAGCTTTCTTT. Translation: CASRDWGGTNTEAFF.